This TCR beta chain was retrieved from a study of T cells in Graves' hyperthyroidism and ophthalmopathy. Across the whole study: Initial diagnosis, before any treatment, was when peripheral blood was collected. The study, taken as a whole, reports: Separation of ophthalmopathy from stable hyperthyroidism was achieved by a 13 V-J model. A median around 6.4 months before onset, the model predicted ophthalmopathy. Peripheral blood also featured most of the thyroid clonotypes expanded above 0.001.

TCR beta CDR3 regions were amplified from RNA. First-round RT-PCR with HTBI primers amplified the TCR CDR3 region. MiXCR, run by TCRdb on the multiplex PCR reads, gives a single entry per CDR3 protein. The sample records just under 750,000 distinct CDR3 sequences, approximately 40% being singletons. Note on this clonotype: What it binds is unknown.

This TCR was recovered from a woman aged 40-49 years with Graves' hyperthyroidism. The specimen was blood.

In DNA, the CDR3 is TGTGCCACCAGAAGCGGAGCCTCCTACGAGCAGTACTTC. Translating gives CATRSGASYEQYF. J is TRBJ2-7 and V is TRBV10-3, with TRBD2 as a possible D gene (5 bases). This CDR3 spans 13 amino acids. The germline CDR1 and CDR2 sequences are ENHRY and SYGVKD. V lost 10 bases to trimming and J lost 0 bases, with 13 bases between them.